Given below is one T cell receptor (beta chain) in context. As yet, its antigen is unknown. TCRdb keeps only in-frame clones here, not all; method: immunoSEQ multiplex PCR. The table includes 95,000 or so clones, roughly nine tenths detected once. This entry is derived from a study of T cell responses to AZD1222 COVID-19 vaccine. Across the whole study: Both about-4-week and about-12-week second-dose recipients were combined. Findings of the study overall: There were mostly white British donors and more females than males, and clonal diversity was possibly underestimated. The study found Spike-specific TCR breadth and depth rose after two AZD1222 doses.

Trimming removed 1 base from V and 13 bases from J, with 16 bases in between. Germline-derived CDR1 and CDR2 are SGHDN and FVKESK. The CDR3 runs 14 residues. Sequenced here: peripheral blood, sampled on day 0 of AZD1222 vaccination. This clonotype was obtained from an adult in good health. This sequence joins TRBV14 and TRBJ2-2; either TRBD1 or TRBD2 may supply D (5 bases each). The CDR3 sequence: CASSQVVGSRVLFF. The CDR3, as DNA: TGTGCCAGCAGCCAAGTCGTGGGGAGCAGGGTGCTGTTTTTT.